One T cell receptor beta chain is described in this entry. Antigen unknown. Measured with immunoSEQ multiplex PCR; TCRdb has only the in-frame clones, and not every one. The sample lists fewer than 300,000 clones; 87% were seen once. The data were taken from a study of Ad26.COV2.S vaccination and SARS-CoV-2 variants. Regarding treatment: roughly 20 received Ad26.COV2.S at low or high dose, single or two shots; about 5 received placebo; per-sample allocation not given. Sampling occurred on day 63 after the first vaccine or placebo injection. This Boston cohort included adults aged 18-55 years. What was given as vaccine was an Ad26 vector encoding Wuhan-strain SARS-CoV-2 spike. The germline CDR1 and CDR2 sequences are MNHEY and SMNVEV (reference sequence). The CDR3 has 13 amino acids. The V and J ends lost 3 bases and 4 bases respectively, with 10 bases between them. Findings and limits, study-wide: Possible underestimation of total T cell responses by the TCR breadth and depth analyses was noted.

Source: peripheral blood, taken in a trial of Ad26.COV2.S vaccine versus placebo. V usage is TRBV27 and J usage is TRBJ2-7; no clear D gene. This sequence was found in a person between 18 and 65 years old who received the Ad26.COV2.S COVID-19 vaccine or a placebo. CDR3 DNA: TGTGCCAGCAGTTTGGGTTTCACTTACGAGCAGTACTTC. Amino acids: CASSLGFTYEQYF.